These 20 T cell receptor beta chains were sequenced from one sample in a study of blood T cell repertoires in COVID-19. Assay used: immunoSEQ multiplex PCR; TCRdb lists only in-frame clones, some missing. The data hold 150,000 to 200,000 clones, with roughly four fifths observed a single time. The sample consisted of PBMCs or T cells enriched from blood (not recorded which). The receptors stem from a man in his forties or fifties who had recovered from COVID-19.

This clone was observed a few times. CDR3 region: CASSQRLAGTGELFF. The CDR3 nucleotides read TGCGCCAGCAGCCAACGACTAGCGGGCACCGGGGAGCTGTTTTTT. The rearrangement joins TRBV5-1 to TRBJ2-2; 10 bases match TRBD2. J lost 4 bases, V lost 4 bases, and 4 bases had no gene match. The CDR3 contains 15 residues. Germline CDR1 reads SGHRS; CDR2 reads YFSETQ. Full variable domain (rest looked up from reference TRBV5-1 and TRBJ2-2): KAGVTQTPRYLIKTRGQQVTLSCSPISGHRSVSWYQQTPGQGLQFLFEYFSETQRNKGNFPGRFSGRQFSNSRSEMNVSTLELGDSALYLCASSQRLAGTGELFFGEGSRLTVL.

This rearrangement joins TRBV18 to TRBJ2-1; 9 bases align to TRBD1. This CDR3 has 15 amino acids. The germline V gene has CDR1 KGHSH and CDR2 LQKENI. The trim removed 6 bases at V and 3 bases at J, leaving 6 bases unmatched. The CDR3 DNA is TGTGCCAGCTCCCTCGACAGGGGGATCTACAATGAGCAGTTCTTC. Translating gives CASSLDRGIYNEQFF.

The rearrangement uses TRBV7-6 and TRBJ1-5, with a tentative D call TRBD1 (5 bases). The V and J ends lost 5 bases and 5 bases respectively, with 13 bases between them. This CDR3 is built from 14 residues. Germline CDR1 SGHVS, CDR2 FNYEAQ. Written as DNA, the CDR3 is TGTGCCAGCAGCCCAAGGACGGGGGATCAGCCCCAGCATTTT. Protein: CASSPRTGDQPQHF. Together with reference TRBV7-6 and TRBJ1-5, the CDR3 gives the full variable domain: GAGVSQSPRYKVTKRGQDVALRCDPISGHVSLYWYRQALGQGPEFLTYFNYEAQQDKSGLPNDRFSAERPEGSISTLTIQRTEQRDSAMYRCASSPRTGDQPQHFGDGTRLSIL.

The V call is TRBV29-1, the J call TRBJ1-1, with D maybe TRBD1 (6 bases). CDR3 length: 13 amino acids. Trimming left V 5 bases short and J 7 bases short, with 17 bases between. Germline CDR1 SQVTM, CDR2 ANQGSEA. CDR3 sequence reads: CSVPQDSGLEAFF. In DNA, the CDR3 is TGCAGCGTTCCCCAGGACAGTGGCCTTGAAGCTTTCTTT.

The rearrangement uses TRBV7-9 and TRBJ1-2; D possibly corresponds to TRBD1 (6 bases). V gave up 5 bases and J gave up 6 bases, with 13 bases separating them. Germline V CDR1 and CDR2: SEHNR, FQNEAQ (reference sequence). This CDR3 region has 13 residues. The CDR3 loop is CASSLQGGDGYTF. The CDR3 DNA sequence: TGTGCCAGCAGCCTACAGGGAGGGGATGGCTACACCTTC.

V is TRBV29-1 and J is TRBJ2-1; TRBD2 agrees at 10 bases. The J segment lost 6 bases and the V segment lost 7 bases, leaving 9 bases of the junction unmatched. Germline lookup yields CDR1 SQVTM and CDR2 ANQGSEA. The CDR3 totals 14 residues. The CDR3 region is CSAQAGGRGNEQFF. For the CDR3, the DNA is TGCAGCGCTCAAGCGGGGGGGCGGGGCAATGAGCAGTTCTTC.

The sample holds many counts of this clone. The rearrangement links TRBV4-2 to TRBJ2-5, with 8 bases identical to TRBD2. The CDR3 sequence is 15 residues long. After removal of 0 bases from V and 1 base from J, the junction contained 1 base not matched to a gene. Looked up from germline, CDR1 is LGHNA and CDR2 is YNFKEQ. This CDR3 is CASSQDRGGQETQYF. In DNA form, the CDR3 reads TGTGCCAGCAGCCAAGATCGGGGGGGCCAAGAGACCCAGTACTTC.

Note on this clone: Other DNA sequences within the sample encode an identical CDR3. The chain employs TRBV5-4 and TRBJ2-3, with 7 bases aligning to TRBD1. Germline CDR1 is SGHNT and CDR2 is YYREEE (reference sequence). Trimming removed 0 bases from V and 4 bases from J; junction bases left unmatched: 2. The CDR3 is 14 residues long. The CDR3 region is CASSLDRGADTQYF. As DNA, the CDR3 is TGTGCCAGCAGCTTGGACAGGGGCGCAGATACGCAGTATTTT. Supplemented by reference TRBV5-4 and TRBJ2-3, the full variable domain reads ETGVTQSPTHLIKTRGQQVTLRCSSQSGHNTVSWYQQALGQGPQFIFQYYREEENGRGNFPPRFSGLQFPNYSSELNVNALELDDSALYLCASSLDRGADTQYFGPGTRLTVL.

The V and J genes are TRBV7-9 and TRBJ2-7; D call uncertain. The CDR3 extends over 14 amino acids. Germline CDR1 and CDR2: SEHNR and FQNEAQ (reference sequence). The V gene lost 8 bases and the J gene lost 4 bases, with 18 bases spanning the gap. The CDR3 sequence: CASESSMTDYEQYF. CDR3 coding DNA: TGTGCCAGCGAAAGTTCGATGACTGATTACGAGCAGTACTTC.

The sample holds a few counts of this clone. CDR3 loop: CASSPTGLAFAEQYF. The CDR3 coding sequence is TGTGCCAGCAGCCCGACTGGACTAGCCTTCGCCGAGCAGTACTTC. This chain connects TRBV7-9 to TRBJ2-7, with TRBD2 matching over 8 bases. V lost 5 bases and J lost 6; bases outside the gene matches: 12. CDR1 is SEHNR and CDR2 is FQNEAQ in the germline V gene (reference sequence). This CDR3 is built from 15 residues. The variable domain in full, with the rest retrieved from reference TRBV7-9 and TRBJ2-7, is DTGVSQNPRHKITKRGQNVTFRCDPISEHNRLYWYRQTLGQGPEFLTYFQNEAQLEKSRLLSDRFSAERPKGSFSTLEIQRTEQGDSAMYLCASSPTGLAFAEQYFGPGTRLTVT.

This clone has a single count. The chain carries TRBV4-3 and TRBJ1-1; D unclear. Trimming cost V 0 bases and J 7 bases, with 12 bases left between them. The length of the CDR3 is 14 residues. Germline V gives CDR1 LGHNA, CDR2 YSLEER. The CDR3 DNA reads TGCGCCAGCAGCCAAGATCACGAGGGTGGTGAAGCTTTCTTT. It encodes CASSQDHEGGEAFF.

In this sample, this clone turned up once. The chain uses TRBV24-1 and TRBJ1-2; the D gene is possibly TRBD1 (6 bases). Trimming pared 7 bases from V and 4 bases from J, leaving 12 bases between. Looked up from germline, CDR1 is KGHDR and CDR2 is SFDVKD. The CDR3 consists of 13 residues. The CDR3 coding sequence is TGTGCCACCAGCCGGGGGGCCAGCTATGGCTACACCTTC. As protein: CATSRGASYGYTF.

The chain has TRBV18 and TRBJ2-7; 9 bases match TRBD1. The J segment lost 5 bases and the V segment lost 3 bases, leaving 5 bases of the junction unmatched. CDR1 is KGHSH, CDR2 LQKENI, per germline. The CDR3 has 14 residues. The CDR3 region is CASSPGTGFNEQYF. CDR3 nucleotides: TGTGCCAGCTCACCCGGGACAGGGTTTAACGAGCAGTACTTC.

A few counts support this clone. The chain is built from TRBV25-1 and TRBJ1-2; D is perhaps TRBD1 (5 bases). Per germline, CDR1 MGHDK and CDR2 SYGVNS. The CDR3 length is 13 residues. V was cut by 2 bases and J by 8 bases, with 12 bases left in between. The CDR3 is CASSEGQGYGYTF. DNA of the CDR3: TGTGCCAGCAGTGAAGGCCAGGGTTACGGCTACACCTTC.

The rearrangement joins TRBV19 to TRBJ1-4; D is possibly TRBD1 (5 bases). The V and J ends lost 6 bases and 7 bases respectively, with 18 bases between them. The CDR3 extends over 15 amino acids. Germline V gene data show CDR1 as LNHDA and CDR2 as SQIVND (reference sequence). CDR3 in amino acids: CASSPTGVILEKLFF. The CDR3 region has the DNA TGTGCCAGTAGCCCCACGGGGGTAATACTTGAAAAACTGTTTTTT.

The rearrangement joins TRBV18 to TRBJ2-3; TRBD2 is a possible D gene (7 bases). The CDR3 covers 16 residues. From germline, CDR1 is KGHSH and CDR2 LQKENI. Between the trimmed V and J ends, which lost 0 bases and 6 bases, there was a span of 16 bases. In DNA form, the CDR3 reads TGTGCCAGCTCACCACCCACCTCAGCGGGACACGATACGCAGTATTTT. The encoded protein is CASSPPTSAGHDTQYF.

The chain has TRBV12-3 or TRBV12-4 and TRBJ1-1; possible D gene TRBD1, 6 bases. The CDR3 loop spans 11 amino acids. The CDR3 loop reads CAAGENTEAFF. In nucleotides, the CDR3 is TGTGCGGCAGGGGAGAACACTGAAGCTTTCTTT.

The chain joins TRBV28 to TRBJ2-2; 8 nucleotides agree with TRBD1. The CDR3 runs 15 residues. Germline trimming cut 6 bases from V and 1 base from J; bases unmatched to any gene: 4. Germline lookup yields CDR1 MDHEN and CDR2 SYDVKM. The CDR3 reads CASSSDRVNTGELFF. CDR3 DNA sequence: TGTGCCAGCAGCTCGGACAGGGTGAACACCGGGGAGCTGTTTTTT.

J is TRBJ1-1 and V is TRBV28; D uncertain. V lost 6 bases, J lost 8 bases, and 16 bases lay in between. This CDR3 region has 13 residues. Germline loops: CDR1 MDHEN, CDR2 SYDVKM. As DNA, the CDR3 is TGTGCCAGCAGCCACGGTCGGGGATGGGAAGCTTTCTTT. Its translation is CASSHGRGWEAFF.

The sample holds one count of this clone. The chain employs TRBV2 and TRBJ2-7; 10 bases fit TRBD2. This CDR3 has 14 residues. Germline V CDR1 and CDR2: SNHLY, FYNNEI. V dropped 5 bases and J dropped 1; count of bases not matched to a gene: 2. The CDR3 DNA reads TGTGCCAGCAGTATACTAGCGGGGTCCTACGAGCAGTACTTC. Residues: CASSILAGSYEQYF.